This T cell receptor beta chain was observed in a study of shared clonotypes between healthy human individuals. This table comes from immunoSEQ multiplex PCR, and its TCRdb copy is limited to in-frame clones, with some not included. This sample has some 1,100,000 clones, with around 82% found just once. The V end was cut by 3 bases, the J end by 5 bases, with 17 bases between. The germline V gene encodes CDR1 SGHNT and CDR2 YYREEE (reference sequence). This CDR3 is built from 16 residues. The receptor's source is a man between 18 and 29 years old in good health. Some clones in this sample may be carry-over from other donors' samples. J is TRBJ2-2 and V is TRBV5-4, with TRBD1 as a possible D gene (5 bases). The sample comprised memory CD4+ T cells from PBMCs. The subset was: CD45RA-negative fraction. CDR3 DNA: TGTGCCAGCAGCTCGCCCCCAGGACACCGAACCGGGGAGCTGTTTTTT. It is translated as CASSSPPGHRTGELFF.